This T cell receptor beta chain was identified in a study of T-cell reconstitution after alpha-beta-depleted transplantation in children. Unique molecular identifiers tagged the TCRbeta library. MiXCR, run by TCRdb on the PCR reads, gives a single entry per CDR3 protein. The data contain 500,000 or so distinct CDR3 sequences, approximately 32% of them singletons. This TCR was recovered from a human donor who donated a stem cell graft to a child with aplastic anemia. The sequencing used PBMCs from the stem cell graft donor, collected from the stem cell graft.

Here the CDR3 reads CASSLSLGGGNQPQHF. CDR3 bases: TGTGCCAGCAGTTTAAGCCTGGGCGGGGGCAATCAGCCCCAGCATTTT. The rearrangement uses TRBV28 and TRBJ1-5; D is ambiguous. The CDR3 consists of 16 residues. Germline V CDR1 and CDR2: MDHEN, SYDVKM. V lost 2 bases and J lost 2, with 13 bases in between. Based on the CDR3 plus reference TRBV28 and TRBJ1-5, the full variable domain is DVKVTQSSRYLVKRTGEKVFLECVQDMDHENMFWYRQDPGLGLRLIYFSYDVKMKEKGDIPEGYSVSREKKERFSLILESASTNQTSMYLCASSLSLGGGNQPQHFGDGTRLSIL.